This TCR beta chain was found in a study of T-cell memory formation after mild COVID-19. Turning to the study itself: For the most part, TCR clusters were specific to one donor. Overall study results and limits: Later expanders leaned toward CD4+, whereas clones contracting from day 15 to 85 were balanced CD4/CD8. There was no confirmation that second-wave clones peaking on day 37 were SARS-CoV-2 specific. Most CD4+ clones that shrank were in CM and EM, while CD8+ ones turned up in EMRA.

Concerning this clonotype itself: Its target is unknown.

TCRdb re-called the 5' RACE reads with MiXCR, one entry per CDR3 protein. The profile shows tens of thousands of distinct CDR3 sequences, about 15% of them singletons. CDR3 size: 11 residues. Germline CDR1 ENHRY, CDR2 SYGVKD. Trimming left V 2 bases short and J 9 bases short, with 2 bases between. The receptor comes from a man aged 18 to 29 who had mild COVID-19 (a few samples of this study predate the infection). Cell type and time point are not known. The genes are TRBV10-3 and TRBJ1-6; D is ambiguous. Sequenced sample: PBMCs or a T cell subset sorted from them (not recorded which). DNA for the CDR3: TGTGCCATCAGTGAGCCTTCACCCCTCCACTTT. Its protein product is CAISEPSPLHF.